These 29 T cell receptor beta chains share one sample of origin, sequenced in a study of cytomegalovirus exposure and HLA in healthy donors (dated by TCRdb to 2017 to 2019). The library was made by the immunoSEQ multiplex PCR assay. For the multiplex PCR, a mixture combining 60 forward primers for TCR Vbeta segments and 13 reverse primers for TCR Jbeta segments was used. The source is immuneACCESS, and TCRdb retained only in-frame sequences with V and J called. Part of the clones is not carried over; for the studies checked, unresolved V genes explain less than half of this, and the remainder is unexplained. This sample comprises hundreds of thousands of clones, almost 80% of them detected only once. The ten top clones hold 1.5% to 2% of the sample. Source material: PBMCs. These TCRs come from a male donor in good health and CMV-seronegative.

This clone was counted only a few times. The rearrangement uses TRBV14 and TRBJ1-2; 7 bases line up with TRBD1. Looked up from germline, CDR1 is SGHDN and CDR2 is FVKESK. This CDR3 is 12 amino acids long. Trimming cost V 8 bases and J 4 bases; bases outside gene matches: 4. CDR3 coding DNA: TGTGCCAGCGGTCGGGACAGCTATGGCTACACCTTC. Amino acids: CASGRDSYGYTF.

The V call is TRBV29-1, the J call TRBJ2-3, with TRBD1 as a possible D gene (6 bases). The V and J ends lost 1 base and 0 bases respectively, with 8 bases between them. Germline CDR1 SQVTM, CDR2 ANQGSEA. The CDR3 consists of 14 residues. CDR3 DNA: TGCAGCGTTGAAGGCCAGGGGAGCACAGATACGCAGTATTTT. Residues: CSVEGQGSTDTQYF.

This clone was counted between two and nine times. The rearrangement links TRBV7-9 to TRBJ1-4; 7 bases match TRBD1. Germline CDR1 SEHNR, CDR2 FQNEAQ (reference sequence). The CDR3 covers 12 residues. The V and J ends lost 1 base and 13 bases, in that order; junction bases with no gene match: 3. This CDR3 reads CASSLDGTALFF. DNA of the CDR3: TGTGCCAGCAGCTTAGACGGGACAGCACTGTTTTTT.

The genes are TRBV5-1 and TRBJ2-7; D remains unclear. CDR1 is SGHRS and CDR2 is YFSETQ in the germline V gene. This CDR3 is 16 amino acids long. V was trimmed by 7 bases and J by 2 bases, leaving 22 bases between them. The CDR3 loop reads CASQLTASAAPYEQYF. CDR3 DNA sequence: TGCGCCAGCCAACTTACGGCCTCCGCGGCCCCCTACGAGCAGTACTTC.

This clone was recorded once. The rearrangement links TRBV5-1 to TRBJ1-4; TRBD1 matches at 8 bases. There are 15 residues in the CDR3. Germline CDR1 SGHRS, CDR2 YFSETQ. After removal of 4 bases from V and 4 bases from J, the junction contained 6 bases not matched to a gene. The CDR3, as DNA: TGCGCCAGCAGCGCTGGCACAGGGGGTAATGAAAAACTGTTTTTT. Residues: CASSAGTGGNEKLFF.

V is TRBV19 and J is TRBJ1-1; 7 nucleotides agree with TRBD1. V dropped 5 bases and J dropped 9; count of bases not matched to a gene: 18. In germline, CDR1 is LNHDA, CDR2 SQIVND (reference sequence). This CDR3 contains 16 residues. The CDR3 DNA sequence: TGTGCCAGTAGTGGACGGACAGGACCAAACCTGAGAAAAGCTTTCTTT. Translation: CASSGRTGPNLRKAFF.

This rearrangement joins TRBV28 to TRBJ1-5; D not certain. V was cut by 3 bases and J by 2 bases, with 17 bases left in between. This CDR3 has 17 amino acids. Per germline, CDR1 MDHEN and CDR2 SYDVKM. The CDR3 here is CASSLVDLLVGNQPQHF. CDR3 nucleotides: TGTGCCAGCAGTTTGGTTGACTTACTAGTGGGCAATCAGCCCCAGCATTTT. Supplemented by reference TRBV28 and TRBJ1-5, the full variable domain reads DVKVTQSSRYLVKRTGEKVFLECVQDMDHENMFWYRQDPGLGLRLIYFSYDVKMKEKGDIPEGYSVSREKKERFSLILESASTNQTSMYLCASSLVDLLVGNQPQHFGDGTRLSIL.

The V gene is TRBV7-9, the J gene TRBJ1-2, with 7 bases lining up with TRBD1. Germline trimming cut 3 bases from V and 3 bases from J; bases unmatched to any gene: 7. The CDR3 has 15 residues. Germline values: CDR1 SEHNR, CDR2 FQNEAQ (reference sequence). CDR3 bases: TGTGCCAGCAGCTTTACCGGGACAGTTGACTATGGCTACACCTTC. It is translated as CASSFTGTVDYGYTF.

The chain uses TRBV2 and TRBJ2-1, with 12 nucleotides matching TRBD2. Germline V gene lookup returns CDR1 SNHLY and CDR2 FYNNEI. The CDR3 is 15 residues long. The J segment lost 5 bases and the V segment lost 6 bases, leaving 5 bases of the junction unmatched. The CDR3 region has the DNA TGTGCCAGCAGGGACCGGACTAGCGGGGACAATGAGCAGTTCTTC. Protein sequence: CASRDRTSGDNEQFF.

The chain carries TRBV6-6 and TRBJ1-4; 8 bases agree with TRBD1. The germline V gene has CDR1 MNHNY and CDR2 SVGAGI (reference sequence). This CDR3 spans 16 amino acids. V gave up 4 bases and J gave up 0 bases; unmatched junction bases: 4. CDR3 nucleotide sequence: TGTGCCAGCAGTTGGGGACAGGAAGCAACTAATGAAAAACTGTTTTTT. Translating gives CASSWGQEATNEKLFF.

This clone was counted a few times. This chain links TRBV27 with TRBJ2-1; 11 nucleotides line up with TRBD2. The CDR3 contains 13 residues. Germline V gene sequence: CDR1 MNHEY, CDR2 SMNVEV (reference sequence). Germline trimming cut 4 bases from V and 13 bases from J; bases unmatched to any gene: 6. The CDR3 DNA follows: TGTGCCAGCAGTTCTAGCGGGGGGCCGCCACAGTTCTTC. It encodes CASSSSGGPPQFF.

The gene calls are TRBV19 and TRBJ2-1; 8 bases are shared with TRBD2. Germline-derived CDR1 and CDR2 are LNHDA and SQIVND (reference sequence). Unmatched junction bases numbered 12, after V lost 5 bases and J lost 3 bases. This CDR3 contains 17 residues. In DNA form, the CDR3 reads TGTGCCAGTAGTCTACCAGCTTGGGCGGGGGGCTACAATGAGCAGTTCTTC. Encoded protein: CASSLPAWAGGYNEQFF.

J is TRBJ1-2 and V is TRBV5-1; 9 bases are a match to TRBD1. V shed 1 base, J shed 8 bases, and the junction held 12 bases outside the gene matches. Germline-derived CDR1 and CDR2 are SGHRS and YFSETQ. The CDR3 runs to 16 residues. CDR3 amino acids: CASSLSELQGAKGYTF. The CDR3 DNA sequence: TGCGCCAGCAGCTTGTCCGAACTACAGGGGGCGAAAGGCTACACCTTC.

The CDR3 here is CASSWGGTEAFF. The CDR3 nucleotides read TGCGCCAGCAGCTGGGGGGGTACTGAAGCTTTCTTT. The chain recombines TRBV5-1 with TRBJ1-1, with a possible D match to TRBD1 (5 bases). The V end lost 3 bases, the J end lost 5 bases, and 8 bases lay between the germline ends. Germline values: CDR1 SGHRS, CDR2 YFSETQ. The CDR3 is made up of 12 amino acids. The full variable domain, its missing parts supplied by reference TRBV5-1 and TRBJ1-1, is KAGVTQTPRYLIKTRGQQVTLSCSPISGHRSVSWYQQTPGQGLQFLFEYFSETQRNKGNFPGRFSGRQFSNSRSEMNVSTLELGDSALYLCASSWGGTEAFFGQGTRLTVV.

The CDR3 here is CASSSTGASTDTQYF. CDR3 DNA: TGTGCCAGTAGCTCAACAGGGGCCAGCACAGATACGCAGTATTTT. The chain joins TRBV19 to TRBJ2-3, with 7 bases fitting TRBD1. The CDR3 is 15 amino acids. The V gene end was trimmed by 6 bases and the J gene end by 0 bases; junction bases not matched to a gene: 6. Germline CDR1 reads LNHDA; CDR2 reads SQIVND (reference sequence).

This chain uses TRBV4-1 with TRBJ2-1, with no clear D. This CDR3 spans 16 amino acids. Per the germline V gene, CDR1 is MGHRA and CDR2 is YSYEKL. V lost 2 bases to trimming and J lost 4 bases, with 15 bases between them. CDR3 loop: CASSQKTAEKYNEQFF. CDR3 nucleotides: TGCGCCAGCAGCCAAAAGACGGCGGAAAAGTACAATGAGCAGTTCTTC.

The J gene is TRBJ2-3, the V gene TRBV5-1; D is perhaps TRBD2 (6 bases). The CDR3 loop spans 17 amino acids. CDR1 is SGHRS, CDR2 YFSETQ, per germline. V shed 0 bases and J shed 0 bases, with 14 bases lying between them. The CDR3 DNA reads TGCGCCAGCAGCTTGGCCCTGCGGGGCCCTAGCACAGATACGCAGTATTTT. Amino acid sequence: CASSLALRGPSTDTQYF.

This chain joins TRBV28 and TRBJ2-7; D ambiguous. CDR3 length: 14 residues. V was pared by 1 base and J by 0 bases, with 7 bases between. Germline lookup yields CDR1 MDHEN and CDR2 SYDVKM. In DNA, the CDR3 is TGTGCCAGCAGTTTATTACACAGCTCCTACGAGCAGTACTTC. Its translation is CASSLLHSSYEQYF.

This clone appeared a few times. The genes are TRBV5-5 and TRBJ1-2; 8 bases fit TRBD1. The germline CDR1 and CDR2 sequences are SGHKS and YYEKEE (reference sequence). Losses at the gene ends were 0 bases for V and 4 bases for J; bases not matched to a gene: 5. The CDR3 totals 15 residues. CDR3 loop: CASSLGPGGGYGYTF. Written as DNA, the CDR3 is TGTGCCAGCAGCTTGGGACCAGGGGGCGGCTATGGCTACACCTTC.

V is TRBV5-1 and J is TRBJ1-2; the D is unclear. CDR3 length: 15 amino acids. Trimming took off 4 bases at V and 5 bases at J, with 18 bases between the two ends. CDR1 SGHRS and CDR2 YFSETQ come from the germline V gene. The CDR3 nucleotides are TGCGCCAGCAGCCCGTCCGGTGCCCTTACTTATGGCTACACCTTC. Its protein is CASSPSGALTYGYTF.

The sample holds one count of this clone. The genes are TRBV29-1 and TRBJ2-5, with D perhaps TRBD1 (6 bases). The better agreement between TRBJ2-7 and the DNA end casts doubt on the J call. Looked up from germline, CDR1 is SQVTM and CDR2 is ANQGSEA. The CDR3 has 12 residues. In nucleotides, the CDR3 is TGCAGCGCCCTACAGGGAATCAACGAGCAGTACTTC. This codes for CSALQGINEQYF.

V usage is TRBV28 and J usage is TRBJ2-1; D is possibly TRBD2 (6 bases). The germline gives CDR1 MDHEN, CDR2 SYDVKM. This CDR3 is 15 amino acids long. V lost 7 bases to trimming and J lost 4 bases, with 17 bases between them. CDR3: CASISTGLIYNEQFF. Here the CDR3 DNA reads TGTGCCAGCATCTCCACGGGACTTATATACAATGAGCAGTTCTTC.

The chain carries TRBV7-9 and TRBJ2-1, with 8 bases aligning to TRBD1. Germline V CDR1 and CDR2: SEHNR, FQNEAQ (reference sequence). The CDR3 consists of 14 residues. V trimming: 5 bases; J trimming: 8 bases; junction bases outside the gene matches: 8. The CDR3 here is CASSPGQGLDEQFF. The CDR3 DNA reads TGTGCCAGCAGCCCAGGACAGGGTCTAGATGAGCAGTTCTTC.

This clone was detected only a few times. Here the CDR3 DNA reads TGTGCCAGCAGGAGGGGGCAATTCTACGAGCAGTACTTC. Residues: CASRRGQFYEQYF. V is TRBV2 and J is TRBJ2-7; 7 bases are a match to TRBD1. The CDR3 totals 13 residues. J gave up 3 bases and V 6 bases, and 5 bases lay outside the gene matches. Germline CDR1 is SNHLY and CDR2 is FYNNEI.

This clone occurred once. V gene TRBV18 combines with J gene TRBJ1-1; D might be TRBD1 (5 bases). Germline CDR1 and CDR2: KGHSH and LQKENI. With 1 base removed from V and 2 bases from J, the gap between germline ends came to 11 bases. This CDR3 has 15 residues. Here the CDR3 reads CASSPLLQDNTEAFF. CDR3 nucleotides: TGTGCCAGCTCACCACTGCTACAGGACAACACTGAAGCTTTCTTT. The complete variable domain, with remaining parts taken from reference TRBV18 and TRBJ1-1, reads NAGVMQNPRHLVRRRGQEARLRCSPMKGHSHVYWYRQLPEEGLKFMVYLQKENIIDESGMPKERFSAEFPKEGPSILRIQQVVRGDSAAYFCASSPLLQDNTEAFFGQGTRLTVV.

This clone occurred a few times. This CDR3 reads CASSRSDYGYTF. CDR3 bases: TGTGCCAGCAGCCGGTCCGATTATGGCTACACCTTC. The chain has TRBV7-9 and TRBJ1-2; D gene ambiguous. The CDR3 has 12 amino acids. Trimming stripped 5 bases from V and 5 bases from J, with 9 bases between. CDR1 SEHNR and CDR2 FQNEAQ come from the germline V gene (reference sequence).

This chain joins TRBV5-6 and TRBJ1-2, with D possibly matching TRBD1 (5 bases). Trimming stripped 4 bases from V and 4 bases from J, with 14 bases between. CDR1 and CDR2 from the germline V gene are SGHDT and YYEEEE. The CDR3 has 14 residues. The CDR3 sequence: CASSPTDTSYGYTF. The CDR3 DNA follows: TGTGCCAGCAGCCCGACAGATACAAGCTATGGCTACACCTTC.

A few counts support this clone. The chain has TRBV19 and TRBJ2-5, with D possibly matching TRBD1 (5 bases). The J call is in doubt because the DNA end fits TRBJ2-7 better. The CDR3 totals 15 residues. In germline, CDR1 is LNHDA, CDR2 SQIVND (reference sequence). The CDR3 is CASSEQGFAPYEQYF. CDR3 bases: TGTGCCAGTAGTGAGCAGGGTTTTGCCCCCTACGAGCAGTACTTC.

This clone has only one observation. The chain uses TRBV9 and TRBJ1-4, with D maybe TRBD1 (5 bases). The CDR3 contains 14 residues. Trimming took off 3 bases at V and 5 bases at J, with 11 bases between the two ends. Germline values: CDR1 SGDLS, CDR2 YYNGEE. The CDR3, as DNA: TGTGCCAGCAGCGAGGGGCAGATGAATGAAAAACTGTTTTTT. Translation gives CASSEGQMNEKLFF.